The clone carrying this TCR beta chain was seen only once. This CDR3 region has 14 residues. The germline V and J ends were trimmed by 2 bases and 3 bases, with 10 bases remaining between them. In germline, CDR1 is MNHNY, CDR2 SVGAGI (reference sequence). 60 Vbeta and 13 Jbeta primers were used in PCR. The data were produced by immunoSEQ multiplex PCR, yet TCRdb's version contains in-frame clones alone and is incomplete. The sample yields tens of thousands of clones, less than 80% seen once. This record belongs to a study of cytomegalovirus exposure and HLA in healthy donors. The sequenced sample was PBMCs. The chain uses TRBV6-6 and TRBJ1-1; weak D call: TRBD1 (6 bases). The source is a woman between 35 and 50 years old in good health and CMV-seronegative. The CDR3 DNA reads as TGTGCCAGCAGTTACACAGGGAGTGACACTGAAGCTTTCTTT. This translates into CASSYTGSDTEAFF.